These T cell receptor beta chains were read from a single sample in a study of identical twins. One entry per CDR3 protein, called by TCRdb with MiXCR from the 5' RACE reads. The sample carries about 890,000 distinct CDR3 sequences, 9% to 15% recorded once. The sample was also reused in another study, on yellow fever vaccine responses in identical twins.

The sequencing sample was made of PBMCs. These receptors were collected from a woman aged 18-29 years in good health. The CDR3 runs from the conserved cysteine through the conserved F or W. D genes are given only for firm matches. Where a row states a size, it is once, few, many or the class of an expanded clone; other rows omit it.

13	TRBV4-2	-	-	TRBJ1-5	TGTGCCAGCAGCCAAGAGCAGTTTCAGCCCCAGCATTTT	CASSQEQFQPQHF
12	TRBV11-1	-	-	TRBJ2-5	TGTGCCAGCAGCGGAAGGAGGGAGACCCAGTACTTC	CASSGRRETQYF
16	TRBV3-1	-	TRBD1	TRBJ1-1	TGTGCCAGCAGGCAGACAGGGAAAGTTGTGAACACTGAAGCTTTCTTT	CASRQTGKVVNTEAFF
14	TRBV7-9	-	-	TRBJ2-5	TGTGCCAGCAGCAGGACCGATACACGTTGGACCCAGTACTTC	CASSRTDTRWTQYF
17	TRBV20-1	-	-	TRBJ2-1	TGCAGTGCTAGAGTGAGGGGGGGGCAGCGGGGTTACAATGAGCAGTTCTTC	CSARVRGGQRGYNEQFF
15	TRBV15	few	-	TRBJ2-6	TGTGCCACCAGCAGGACAGATTCTGGGGCCAACGTCCTGACTTTC	CATSRTDSGANVLTF
13	TRBV29-1	few	TRBD1	TRBJ2-1	TGCAGCGTTGGTGGGACAGGGGAGCTTGGGCTGTTCTTC	CSVGGTGELGLFF
21	TRBV20-1	few	TRBD2	TRBJ2-1	TGCAGTGCTAGAAGGCGATCTCCCGCGGGACTAGCGCCGCGATCTTACAATGAGCAGTTCTTC	CSARRRSPAGLAPRSYNEQFF
15	TRBV7-2	few	TRBD1	TRBJ2-2	TGTGCCAGCAGCTGGACAGGGGTGGACACCGGGGAGCTGTTTTTT	CASSWTGVDTGELFF
13	TRBV6-1	-	TRBD1	TRBJ1-5	TGTGCCAGCAGTACAGGGGACTCCCGGCCCCAGCATTTT	CASSTGDSRPQHF
11	TRBV6-1	few	TRBD2	TRBJ2-3	TGTGCCAGCTCTGCCGGGACTAAATCCGATTTT	CASSAGTKSDF
16	TRBV10-3	few	-	TRBJ1-1	TGTGCCATCCTGGCAAGTGGGGCGGCAGTGGGTACTGAAGCTTTCTTT	CAILASGAAVGTEAFF
17	TRBV12-3/TRBV12-4	-	-	TRBJ2-1	TGTGCCAGCAGCCCTTCGGCCCTCAGCCACAGCTACAATGAGCAGTTCTTC	CASSPSALSHSYNEQFF
15	TRBV9	few	TRBD1	TRBJ2-3	TGTGCCAGCAGCGAAGGACAGGGGCTCACAGATACGCAGTATTTT	CASSEGQGLTDTQYF
14	TRBV3-1	few	TRBD1	TRBJ1-1	TGTGCCAGCAGCCAAACAGGGGGCGCTGCTGAAGCTTTCTTT	CASSQTGGAAEAFF
12	TRBV5-6	-	-	TRBJ2-5	TGTGCCAGCACTACTCATCCAGAGACCCAGTACTTC	CASTTHPETQYF
14	TRBV27	-	-	TRBJ2-2	TGTGCCAGCAGTTGGGGCTTTGGAACCGGGGAGCTGTTTTTT	CASSWGFGTGELFF
15	TRBV7-9	-	-	TRBJ1-4	TGTGCCAGCAGCGCTACAGGAGCAACTAATGAAAAACTGTTTTTT	CASSATGATNEKLFF
14	TRBV5-1	many	-	TRBJ2-6	TGCGCCAGCAGTTCGGACTCTGGGGCCAACGTCCTGACTTTC	CASSSDSGANVLTF
15	TRBV5-1	few	TRBD1	TRBJ2-3	TGCGCCAGCAGCGTGGGACAGAAGTCCACAGATACGCAGTATTTT	CASSVGQKSTDTQYF
11	TRBV24-1	-	-	TRBJ2-5	TGTGCCACCAGTGATAAGGCGACCCAGTACTTC	CATSDKATQYF
14	TRBV20-1	-	-	TRBJ2-5	TGCAGTGCTAGAGATCTAGGCGCCCAAGAGACCCAGTACTTC	CSARDLGAQETQYF
17	TRBV5-1	-	-	TRBJ2-3	TGCGCCAGCAGCCCATGGGGAGCTCCTACTAGCACAGATACGCAGTATTTT	CASSPWGAPTSTDTQYF
16	TRBV7-9	few	TRBD1	TRBJ2-3	TGTGCCAGCAGCCTCGCACAGGGGCCGATCACAGATACGCAGTATTTT	CASSLAQGPITDTQYF